These 29 T cell receptor beta chains share one sample of origin, sequenced in a study of vaccination and CD4 T cells after COVID-19. The antigens for these receptors are not known. Regarding treatment: roughly 11-day PBMC culture with coronavirus spike peptide pools or control peptides (ViraFEST assay). Sequenced with the Oncomine TCR Beta short-read assay was DNA taken from cultured CD4+ T cells. TCRdb processed the PCR reads anew with MiXCR; each CDR3 protein has one entry. The sample carries around 14,000 distinct CDR3 sequences, 20% to 25% recorded once. The sequencing here drew on CD4+ T cells from blood, cultured in vitro, taken after SARS-CoV-2 vaccination. The receptors originated from a human donor who had recovered from COVID-19.

This clonotype showed up just a few times. The gene calls are TRBV6-5 and TRBJ1-2; no clear D. V was cut by 4 bases and J by 0 bases, with 12 bases left in between. Germline assignment: CDR1 MNHEY and CDR2 SVGAGI. The CDR3 covers 15 residues. This CDR3 reads CASSSPSSANYGYTF. CDR3 nucleotides: TGTGCCAGCAGTTCTCCTTCGTCGGCTAACTATGGCTACACCTTC.

The chain links TRBV28 to TRBJ2-7; possibly TRBD2 for D (5 bases). Germline-derived CDR1 and CDR2 are MDHEN and SYDVKM. The V end lost 8 bases, the J end lost 2 bases, and 16 bases lay between the germline ends. CDR3 length: 14 residues. CDR3 DNA sequence: TGTGCCAGCGGCCGACTCAGACTAACCTACGAGCAGTACTTC. Amino acids: CASGRLRLTYEQYF. The full variable domain, with the rest looked up from reference TRBV28 and TRBJ2-7, is DVKVTQSSRYLVKRTGEKVFLECVQDMDHENMFWYRQDPGLGLRLIYFSYDVKMKEKGDIPEGYSVSREKKERFSLILESASTNQTSMYLCASGRLRLTYEQYFGPGTRLTVT.

J is TRBJ2-5 and V is TRBV6-2 or TRBV6-3; 11 bases are shared with TRBD1. In germline, CDR1 is MNHEY, CDR2 SVGEGT. After removal of 7 bases from V and 5 bases from J, the junction contained 9 bases not matched to a gene. There are 15 residues in the CDR3. The CDR3 sequence: CASTPYRDRGETQYF. In DNA form, the CDR3 reads TGTGCCAGCACTCCATACCGGGACAGGGGGGAGACCCAGTACTTC.

This clonotype occurred a few times. V and J are TRBV18 and TRBJ2-7; tentatively, D is TRBD1 (6 bases). V lost 5 bases, J lost 3 bases, and 11 bases lay in between. The CDR3 has 13 residues. Per the germline V gene, CDR1 is KGHSH and CDR2 is LQKENI. The CDR3 region is CASSGDTNYEQYF. Here the CDR3 DNA reads TGTGCCAGCTCAGGGGACACCAACTACGAGCAGTACTTC.

The gene calls are TRBV21-1 and TRBJ1-3; the table gives TRBD1 as D, unverified against the DNA. TRBV21-1 is a known pseudogene. This CDR3 has 18 amino acids. Written as DNA, the CDR3 is TGTGCCAGCAGCAAAAAGGCCAGGGTAACCAACTCTGGAAACACCATATATTTT. Protein product: CASSKKARVTNSGNTIYF.

The table lists this clonotype with a few counts. V is TRBV7-2 and J is TRBJ2-7; perhaps TRBD1 as D (6 bases). The CDR3 runs to 13 residues. Germline V CDR1 and CDR2: SGHTA, FQGNSA. V was trimmed by 1 base and J by 6 bases, leaving 10 bases between them. The CDR3 here is CASSLVGRGEQYF. CDR3 nucleotide sequence: TGTGCCAGCAGCTTAGTAGGCAGGGGCGAGCAGTACTTC.

This clonotype was counted a few times. The chain couples TRBV6-1 to TRBJ2-2; D is perhaps TRBD1 (7 bases). The CDR3 contains 14 residues. Germline V gene data show CDR1 as MNHNS and CDR2 as SASEGT. The CDR3 DNA is TGTGCAGCAGGGGGGCAGGTTAACACCGGGGAGCTGTTTTTT. Translating it yields CAAGGQVNTGELFF.

The sample holds a few counts of this clonotype. V usage is TRBV12-3 or TRBV12-4 and J usage is TRBJ1-1, with TRBD1 matching over 8 bases. The CDR3 contains 15 residues. The J segment lost 7 bases and the V segment lost 0 bases, leaving 7 bases of the junction unmatched. CDR3 in amino acids: CASSLAQGARGEAFF. CDR3 DNA sequence: TGTGCCAGCAGTTTAGCCCAGGGGGCGAGAGGTGAAGCTTTCTTT.

This sequence joins TRBV3-1 and TRBJ2-1; TRBD2 aligns across 10 bases. This CDR3 spans 17 amino acids. V lost 0 bases, J lost 8 bases, and 10 bases stayed unmatched. The germline CDR1 and CDR2 sequences are LGHDT and YNNKEL (reference sequence). CDR3 sequence (DNA): TGTGCCAGCAGCCAAGATATTCTAGCGGGAGAGTTCGATGAGCAGTTCTTC. Its protein is CASSQDILAGEFDEQFF.

In this sample, this clonotype turned up a few times. The chain recombines TRBV6-5 with TRBJ2-4, with D perhaps given as TRBD1 or TRBD2 (6 bases each). CDR1 is MNHEY, CDR2 SVGAGI, per germline. The CDR3 has 15 residues. The V gene lost 2 bases and the J gene lost 3 bases, with 11 bases spanning the gap. CDR3 coding DNA: TGTGCCAGCAGTTACGATCGGGGGCTCAAAAACATTCAGTACTTC. Its translation: CASSYDRGLKNIQYF.

This clonotype was picked up a small number of times. The chain has TRBV24-1 and TRBJ1-5; 9 bases match TRBD1. CDR3 length: 14 amino acids. V gave up 7 bases and J gave up 1 base; unmatched junction bases: 1. Per germline, CDR1 KGHDR and CDR2 SFDVKD. In DNA, the CDR3 is TGTGCCACCAGCGGACAGGGGAGCAATCAGCCCCAGCATTTT. It specifies CATSGQGSNQPQHF.

The chain carries TRBV6-1 and TRBJ1-6, with a tentative D call TRBD1 (5 bases). There are 14 residues in the CDR3. The ends were cut back, 6 bases at V and 11 bases at J, with 17 bases in the middle. Germline V gene lookup returns CDR1 MNHNS and CDR2 SASEGT. The CDR3 region has the DNA TGTGCCAGCAGGGGGGGGACGGTTAGGGCACCCCTCCACTTT. It translates to CASRGGTVRAPLHF.

The table lists this clonotype with a few counts. In DNA, the CDR3 is TGTGCCAGCAGCTTTTCGTATCAAGAGACCCAGTACTTC. Translating gives CASSFSYQETQYF. V and J are TRBV7-9 and TRBJ2-5; no clear D. Trimming took 3 bases from V and 2 from J, leaving 7 bases between them. Germline CDR1 is SEHNR and CDR2 is FQNEAQ (reference sequence). This CDR3 has 13 residues.

This clonotype came up a few times. This chain uses TRBV6-1 with TRBJ2-2; 10 nucleotides agree with TRBD2. This CDR3 is 17 amino acids long. Germline V CDR1 and CDR2: MNHNS, SASEGT. V dropped 8 bases and J dropped 6; count of bases not matched to a gene: 15. The CDR3 coding sequence is TGTGCCAGCGCACCTAGGGGCACTAGCGGGATCGCCGGGGAGCTGTTTTTT. Translating gives CASAPRGTSGIAGELFF.

This rearrangement joins TRBV7-9 to TRBJ2-2; D assignment may be TRBD1 or TRBD2 (5 bases each). Germline CDR1 SEHNR, CDR2 FQNEAQ (reference sequence). CDR3 size: 15 residues. V lost 9 bases and J lost 3, with 17 bases in between. The CDR3 loop is CARGPGTRDTGELFF. CDR3 coding DNA: TGTGCCAGGGGCCCCGGGACGAGGGACACCGGGGAGCTGTTTTTT.

The chain recombines TRBV5-1 with TRBJ1-5; TRBD1 matches at 9 bases. The CDR3 runs 15 residues. CDR1 and CDR2 (germline): SGHRS, YFSETQ. V was clipped by 4 bases and J by 7 bases; unmatched bases: 9. CDR3 region: CASSPGGTGRQPQHF. CDR3 in DNA: TGCGCCAGCAGCCCGGGAGGGACAGGGAGACAGCCCCAGCATTTT.

The chain carries TRBV11-2 and TRBJ2-1; D may be TRBD2 (5 bases). Germline V lookup: CDR1 SGHAT, CDR2 FQNNGV. The V gene lost 4 bases and the J gene lost 3 bases, with 19 bases spanning the gap. The CDR3 consists of 17 residues. The CDR3, as DNA: TGTGCCAGCAGCTACCCGAAACTAGATAGATTCTACAATGAGCAGTTCTTC. Amino acid sequence: CASSYPKLDRFYNEQFF. Drawing the rest from reference TRBV11-2 and TRBJ2-1, the complete variable domain is EAGVAQSPRYKIIEKRQSVAFWCNPISGHATLYWYQQILGQGPKLLIQFQNNGVVDDSQLPKDRFSAERLKGVDSTLKIQPAKLEDSAVYLCASSYPKLDRFYNEQFFGPGTRLTVL.

This clonotype came up a few times. The chain combines TRBV20-1 with TRBJ2-3; D unresolved. The CDR3 sequence is 11 residues long. The germline CDR1 and CDR2 sequences are DFQATT and SNEGSKA (reference sequence). CDR3 loop: CRRSSTDTQYF. CDR3 nucleotides: TGCAGACGGTCAAGCACAGATACGCAGTATTTT.

In this sample, this clonotype turned up a few times. The chain couples TRBV27 to TRBJ1-1; 7 bases agree with TRBD1. Trimming at V came to 3 bases and at J to 1 base, leaving 5 bases not matched to a gene. Germline V gene lookup returns CDR1 MNHEY and CDR2 SMNVEV (reference sequence). The CDR3 has 15 amino acids. The CDR3 sequence: CASSFRGQPNTEAFF. The CDR3 DNA sequence: TGTGCCAGCAGTTTTCGGGGACAGCCGAACACTGAAGCTTTCTTT.

This sequence joins TRBV6-2 or TRBV6-3 and TRBJ1-5; D is ambiguous. Trimming left V 4 bases short and J 9 bases short, with 13 bases between. CDR1 is MNHEY and CDR2 is SVGEGT in the germline V gene. CDR3 length equals 13 residues. CDR3 in DNA: TGTGCCAGCAGTTGGTCTGAAAATTTGCCCCAGCATTTT. This sequence encodes CASSWSENLPQHF.

This clonotype was observed a few times. The chain carries TRBV19 and TRBJ1-1; 8 bases align to TRBD1. J lost 8 bases, V lost 7 bases, and 12 bases had no gene match. The germline CDR1 and CDR2 sequences are LNHDA and SQIVND (reference sequence). The CDR3 is 14 amino acids. The CDR3 DNA is TGTGCCAGTATCACAAAAGGGACAGGCGGGGAAGCTTTCTTT. Its translation: CASITKGTGGEAFF.

J is TRBJ2-7 and V is TRBV12-3 or TRBV12-4, with 10 nucleotides matching TRBD2. J gave up 0 bases and V 6 bases, and 2 bases lay outside the gene matches. This CDR3 has 14 amino acids. This CDR3 reads CASRTSGRSYEQYF. CDR3 in DNA: TGTGCCAGCAGGACTAGCGGGCGCTCCTACGAGCAGTACTTC.

This rearrangement joins TRBV19 to TRBJ2-1; D unresolved. This CDR3 spans 15 amino acids. Germline CDR1 LNHDA, CDR2 SQIVND (reference sequence). V dropped 8 bases and J dropped 7 bases, with 21 bases sitting between them. This CDR3 is CASRKPGPLSNEQFF. DNA of the CDR3: TGTGCCAGTCGTAAACCCGGGCCTCTTTCTAATGAGCAGTTCTTC.

This clonotype was counted a single time. This chain uses TRBV28 with TRBJ1-6; the match to TRBD1 covers 7 bases. Unmatched junction bases numbered 6, after V lost 4 bases and J lost 6 bases. CDR3 length: 15 amino acids. Germline CDR1 reads MDHEN; CDR2 reads SYDVKM. The CDR3 bases are TGTGCCAGCAGTTCACCGGGACAGTTTAATTCACCCCTCCACTTT. This encodes CASSSPGQFNSPLHF.

The table lists this clonotype with a count of one. The J gene is TRBJ1-3, the V gene TRBV6-2 or TRBV6-3, with D unresolved. V lost 10 bases and J lost 3, with 19 bases in between. The CDR3 covers 15 residues. Per the germline V gene, CDR1 is MNHEY and CDR2 is SVGEGT. The CDR3 DNA follows: TGTGCCACCTCTAGGGCCGGCGGATTTGGAAACACCATATATTTT. Protein sequence: CATSRAGGFGNTIYF.

V gene TRBV28 combines with J gene TRBJ2-5; 9 positions match TRBD1. CDR1 and CDR2 (germline): MDHEN, SYDVKM. This CDR3 region has 14 residues. Germline trimming cut 8 bases from V and 4 bases from J; bases unmatched to any gene: 8. The CDR3 nucleotides read TGTGCCAGCGTACCGGGACAGGGAGGAGAGACCCAGTACTTC. Its translation: CASVPGQGGETQYF.

The chain uses TRBV2 and TRBJ1-5; tentative D call: TRBD1 (5 bases). V was shortened by 3 bases and J by 7 bases, with 10 bases between the two germline ends. This CDR3 spans 13 amino acids. Per the germline V gene, CDR1 is SNHLY and CDR2 is FYNNEI. The CDR3 protein is CASSDQGGQPQHF. CDR3 bases: TGTGCCAGCAGTGATCAGGGTGGGCAGCCCCAGCATTTT.

This clonotype ranks as medium-sized. The gene calls are TRBV19 and TRBJ1-5, with 8 nucleotides matching TRBD1. The CDR3 loop spans 14 amino acids. With V trimmed by 1 base and J by 7 bases, 3 bases remained unmatched. Germline values: CDR1 LNHDA, CDR2 SQIVND (reference sequence). The CDR3 DNA is TGTGCCAGTAGTATAGGGACAGGGATGCAGCCCCAGCATTTT. This translates into CASSIGTGMQPQHF.

The CDR3 DNA follows: TGTGCCAGCAGCTCGAGCGGGAGTAGGGCAGATACGCAGTATTTT. It specifies CASSSSGSRADTQYF. The chain is built from TRBV7-3 and TRBJ2-3; TRBD2 matches at 8 bases. The CDR3 runs to 15 residues. Germline V lookup: CDR1 SGHTA, CDR2 FQGTGA. With 4 bases clipped from V and 4 bases from J, the junction kept 7 bases outside the gene matches.